The next 2 T cell receptor beta chains were all read from a single sample in a study of OX40 agonist ivuxolimab in advanced cancers. Sequencing used immunoSEQ multiplex PCR; TCRdb keeps in-frame clones, though not all of them. The top ten hold about 0.29% of the sample, which has around 90,000 clones, around 90% seen once. The specimen was CD4+ or CD8+ T cells sorted from blood, collected in a trial of the OX40 agonist ivuxolimab. Receptors originate from an adult with an advanced solid tumor such as melanoma, head and neck, liver or kidney cancer.

The V and J genes are TRBV18 and TRBJ2-7, with 8 bases matching TRBD2. The germline V gene encodes CDR1 KGHSH and CDR2 LQKENI. The CDR3 loop spans 16 amino acids. Losses at the gene ends were 0 bases for V and 2 bases for J; bases not matched to a gene: 6. CDR3 nucleotides: TGTGCCAGCTCACCACCGGGCGGGGGGCGACCCTACGAGCAGTACTTC. This gives the protein CASSPPGGGRPYEQYF.

The rearrangement links TRBV5-1 to TRBJ2-5, with D perhaps matching TRBD2 (6 bases). The CDR3 has 15 amino acids. From germline, CDR1 is SGHRS and CDR2 YFSETQ. Deletions cut 7 bases from V and 0 bases from J, with 16 bases between. Here the CDR3 reads CASGLMGEHQETQYF. The CDR3 DNA follows: TGCGCCAGCGGACTAATGGGGGAACACCAAGAGACCCAGTACTTC.